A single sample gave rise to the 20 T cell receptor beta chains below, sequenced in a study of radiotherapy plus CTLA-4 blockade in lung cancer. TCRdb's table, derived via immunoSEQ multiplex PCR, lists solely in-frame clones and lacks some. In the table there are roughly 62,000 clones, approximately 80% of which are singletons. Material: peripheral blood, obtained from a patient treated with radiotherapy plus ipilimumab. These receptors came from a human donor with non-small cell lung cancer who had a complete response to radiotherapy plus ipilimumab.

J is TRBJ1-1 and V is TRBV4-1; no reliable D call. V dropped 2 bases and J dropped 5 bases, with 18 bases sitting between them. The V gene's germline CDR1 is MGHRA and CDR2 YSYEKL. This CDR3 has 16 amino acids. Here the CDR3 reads CASSQSRNSERTEAFF. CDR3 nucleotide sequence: TGCGCCAGCAGCCAATCGAGGAACAGCGAGAGGACTGAAGCTTTCTTT.

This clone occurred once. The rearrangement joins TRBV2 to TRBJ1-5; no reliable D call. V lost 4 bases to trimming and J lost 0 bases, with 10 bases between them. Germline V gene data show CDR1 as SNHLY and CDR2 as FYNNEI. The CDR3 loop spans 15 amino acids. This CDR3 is CASSGRANSNQPQHF. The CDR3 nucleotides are TGTGCCAGCAGTGGAAGAGCCAATAGCAATCAGCCCCAGCATTTT.

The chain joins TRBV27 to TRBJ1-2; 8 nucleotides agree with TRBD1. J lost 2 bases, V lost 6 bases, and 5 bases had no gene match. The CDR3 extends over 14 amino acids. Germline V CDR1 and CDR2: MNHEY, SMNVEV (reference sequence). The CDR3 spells CASSSGQGNYGYTF. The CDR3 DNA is TGTGCCAGCAGCTCCGGACAGGGAAACTATGGCTACACCTTC.

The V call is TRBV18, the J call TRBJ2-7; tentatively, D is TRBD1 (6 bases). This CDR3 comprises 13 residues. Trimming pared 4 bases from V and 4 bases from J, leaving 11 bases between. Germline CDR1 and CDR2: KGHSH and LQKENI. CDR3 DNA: TGTGCCAGCTCACGCGGCAGGGGATACGAGCAGTACTTC. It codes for CASSRGRGYEQYF.

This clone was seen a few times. The CDR3 region is CASSLEQEGYTF. The CDR3 DNA sequence: TGTGCCAGCAGCTTAGAGCAGGAGGGCTACACCTTC. The J gene is TRBJ1-2, the V gene TRBV7-9; unclear D gene. Germline V lookup: CDR1 SEHNR, CDR2 FQNEAQ (reference sequence). V was shortened by 1 base and J by 8 bases, with 8 bases between the two germline ends. The CDR3 contains 12 residues.

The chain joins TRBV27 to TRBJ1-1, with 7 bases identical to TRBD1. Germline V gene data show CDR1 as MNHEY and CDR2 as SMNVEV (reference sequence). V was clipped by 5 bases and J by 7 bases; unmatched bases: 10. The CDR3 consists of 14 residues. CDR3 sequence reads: CASSPLRGPGEAFF. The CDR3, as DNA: TGTGCCAGCAGTCCCTTAAGGGGGCCGGGTGAAGCTTTCTTT.

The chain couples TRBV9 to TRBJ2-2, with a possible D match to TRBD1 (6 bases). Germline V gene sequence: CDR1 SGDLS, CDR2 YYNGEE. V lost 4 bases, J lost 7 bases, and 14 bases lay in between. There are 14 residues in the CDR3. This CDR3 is CASSKTGSGGELFF. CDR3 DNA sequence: TGTGCCAGCAGCAAAACAGGGAGCGGCGGGGAGCTGTTTTTT.

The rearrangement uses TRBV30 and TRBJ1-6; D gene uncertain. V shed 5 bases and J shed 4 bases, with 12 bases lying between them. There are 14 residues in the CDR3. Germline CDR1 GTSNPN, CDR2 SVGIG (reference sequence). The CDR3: CAWAIPTYNSPLHF. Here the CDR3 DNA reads TGTGCCTGGGCGATACCGACGTATAATTCACCCCTCCACTTT.

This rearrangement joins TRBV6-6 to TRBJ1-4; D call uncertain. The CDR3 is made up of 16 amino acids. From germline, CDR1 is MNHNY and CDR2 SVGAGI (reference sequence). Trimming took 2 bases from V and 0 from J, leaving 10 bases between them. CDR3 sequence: CASSYGQTATNEKLFF. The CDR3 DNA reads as TGTGCCAGCAGTTACGGGCAGACGGCAACTAATGAAAAACTGTTTTTT.

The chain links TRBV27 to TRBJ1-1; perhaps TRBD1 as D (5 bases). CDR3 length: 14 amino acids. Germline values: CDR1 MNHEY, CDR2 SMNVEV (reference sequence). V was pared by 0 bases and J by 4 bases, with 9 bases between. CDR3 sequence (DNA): TGTGCCAGCAGTTTATCGCGGGACGGCACTGAAGCTTTCTTT. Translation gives CASSLSRDGTEAFF.

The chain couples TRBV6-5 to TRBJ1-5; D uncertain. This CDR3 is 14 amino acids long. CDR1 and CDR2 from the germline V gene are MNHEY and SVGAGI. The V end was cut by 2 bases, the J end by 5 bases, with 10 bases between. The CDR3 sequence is CASSYRGSHQPQHF. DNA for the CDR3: TGTGCCAGCAGTTACCGCGGGTCTCATCAGCCCCAGCATTTT.

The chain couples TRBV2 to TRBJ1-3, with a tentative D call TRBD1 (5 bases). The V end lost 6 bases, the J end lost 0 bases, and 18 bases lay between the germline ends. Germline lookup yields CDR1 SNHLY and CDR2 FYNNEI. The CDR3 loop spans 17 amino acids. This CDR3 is CASRQEMDIYSGNTIYF. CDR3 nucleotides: TGTGCCAGCAGACAAGAGATGGACATTTACTCTGGAAACACCATATATTTT.

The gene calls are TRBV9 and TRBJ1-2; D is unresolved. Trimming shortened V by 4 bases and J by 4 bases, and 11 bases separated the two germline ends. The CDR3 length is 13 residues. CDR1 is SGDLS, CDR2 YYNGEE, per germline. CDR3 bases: TGTGCCAGCAGCCCTGACCAGGCCTATGGCTACACCTTC. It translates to CASSPDQAYGYTF.

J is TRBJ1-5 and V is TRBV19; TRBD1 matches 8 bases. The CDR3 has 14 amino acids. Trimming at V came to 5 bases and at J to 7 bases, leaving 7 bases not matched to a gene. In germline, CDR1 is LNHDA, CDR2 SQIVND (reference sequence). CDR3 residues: CASSLGQGGQPQHF. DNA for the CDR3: TGTGCCAGTAGTTTAGGACAGGGAGGACAGCCCCAGCATTTT. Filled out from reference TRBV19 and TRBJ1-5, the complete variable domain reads DGGITQSPKYLFRKEGQNVTLSCEQNLNHDAMYWYRQDPGQGLRLIYYSQIVNDFQKGDIAEGYSVSREKKESFPLTVTSAQKNPTAFYLCASSLGQGGQPQHFGDGTRLSIL.

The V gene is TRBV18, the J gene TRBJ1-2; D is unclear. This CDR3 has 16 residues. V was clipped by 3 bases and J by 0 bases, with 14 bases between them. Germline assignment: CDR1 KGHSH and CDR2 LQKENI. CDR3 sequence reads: CASSPNPSPANYGYTF. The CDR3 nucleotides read TGTGCCAGCTCACCCAACCCTTCGCCAGCTAACTATGGCTACACCTTC. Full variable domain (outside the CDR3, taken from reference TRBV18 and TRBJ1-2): NAGVMQNPRHLVRRRGQEARLRCSPMKGHSHVYWYRQLPEEGLKFMVYLQKENIIDESGMPKERFSAEFPKEGPSILRIQQVVRGDSAAYFCASSPNPSPANYGYTFGSGTRLTVV.

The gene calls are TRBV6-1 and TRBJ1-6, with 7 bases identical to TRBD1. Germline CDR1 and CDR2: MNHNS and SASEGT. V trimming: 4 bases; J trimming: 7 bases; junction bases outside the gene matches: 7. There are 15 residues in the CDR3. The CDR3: CASSVDRAQNSPLHF. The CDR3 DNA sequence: TGTGCCAGCAGTGTTGACAGGGCCCAAAATTCACCCCTCCACTTT.

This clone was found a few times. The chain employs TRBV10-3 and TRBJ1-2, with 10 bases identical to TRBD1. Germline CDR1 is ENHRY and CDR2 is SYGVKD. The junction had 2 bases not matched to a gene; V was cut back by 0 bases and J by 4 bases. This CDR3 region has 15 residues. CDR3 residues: CAISESGQGTYGYTF. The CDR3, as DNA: TGTGCCATCAGTGAGTCGGGACAGGGGACCTATGGCTACACCTTC.

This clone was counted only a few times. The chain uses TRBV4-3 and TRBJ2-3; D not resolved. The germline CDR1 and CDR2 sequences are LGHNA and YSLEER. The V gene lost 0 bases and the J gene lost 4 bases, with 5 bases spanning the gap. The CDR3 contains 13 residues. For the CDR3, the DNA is TGCGCCAGCAGCCAAGATTATGCAGATACGCAGTATTTT. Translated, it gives CASSQDYADTQYF.

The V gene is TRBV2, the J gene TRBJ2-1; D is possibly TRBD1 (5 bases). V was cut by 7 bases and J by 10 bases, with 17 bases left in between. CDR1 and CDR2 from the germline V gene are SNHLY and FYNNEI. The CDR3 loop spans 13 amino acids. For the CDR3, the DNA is TGTGCCAGCACCTCTAGTTCGCGGACAGAGCAGTTCTTC. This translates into CASTSSSRTEQFF.

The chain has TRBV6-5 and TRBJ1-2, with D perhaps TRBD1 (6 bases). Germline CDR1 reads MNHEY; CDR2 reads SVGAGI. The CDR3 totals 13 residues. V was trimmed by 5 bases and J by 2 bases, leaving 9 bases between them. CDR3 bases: TGTGCCAGCAGTAACAGGGTAAACTATGGCTACACCTTC. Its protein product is CASSNRVNYGYTF.